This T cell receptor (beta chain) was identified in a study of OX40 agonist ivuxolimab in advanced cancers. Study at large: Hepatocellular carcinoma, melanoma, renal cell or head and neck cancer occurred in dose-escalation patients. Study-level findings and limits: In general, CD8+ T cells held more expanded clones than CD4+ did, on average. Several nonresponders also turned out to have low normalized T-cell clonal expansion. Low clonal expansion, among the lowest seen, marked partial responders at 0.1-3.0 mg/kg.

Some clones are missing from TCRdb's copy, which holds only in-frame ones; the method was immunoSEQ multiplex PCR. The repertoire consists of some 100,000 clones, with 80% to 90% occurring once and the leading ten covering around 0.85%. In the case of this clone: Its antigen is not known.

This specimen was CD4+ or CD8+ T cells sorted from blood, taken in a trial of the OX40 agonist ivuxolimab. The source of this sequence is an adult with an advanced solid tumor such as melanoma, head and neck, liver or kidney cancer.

The chain's CDR3 is CASSYSYSQETQYF. The CDR3, as DNA: TGTGCCAGCAGTTACTCGTACAGCCAAGAGACCCAGTACTTC. The chain carries TRBV6-5 and TRBJ2-5, with D unresolved. In germline, CDR1 is MNHEY, CDR2 SVGAGI. The germline V and J ends were trimmed by 0 bases and 1 base, with 6 bases remaining between them. The CDR3 length is 14 residues.